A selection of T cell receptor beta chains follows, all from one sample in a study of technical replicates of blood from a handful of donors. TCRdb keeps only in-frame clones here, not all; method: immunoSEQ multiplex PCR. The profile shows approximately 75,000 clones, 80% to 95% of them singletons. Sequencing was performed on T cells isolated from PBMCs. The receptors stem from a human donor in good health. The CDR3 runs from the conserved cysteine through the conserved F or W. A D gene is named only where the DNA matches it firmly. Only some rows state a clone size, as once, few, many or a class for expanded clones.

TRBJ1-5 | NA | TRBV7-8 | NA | TGTGCCAGCAGCCTAAGCGAGCCAGGGAGCAATCAGCCCCAGCATTTT | CASSLSEPGSNQPQHF
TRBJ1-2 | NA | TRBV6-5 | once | TGTGCCAGCACTCCCCAGGGGACTATCGATGGCTACACCTTC | CASTPQGTIDGYTF
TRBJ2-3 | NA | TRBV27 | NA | TGTGCCAGCAGTTTACAGTCCGGGGGGCTTAGCACAGATACGCAGTATTTT | CASSLQSGGLSTDTQYF
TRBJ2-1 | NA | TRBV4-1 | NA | TGCGCCAGCAGCCAAGTCGGGAACAACAATGAGCAGTTCTTC | CASSQVGNNNEQFF
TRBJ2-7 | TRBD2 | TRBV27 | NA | TGTGCCAGCAGTTTGAGACTAGCGGGAGGGTACGAGCAGTACTTC | CASSLRLAGGYEQYF
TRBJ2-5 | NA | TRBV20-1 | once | TGCAGTGCTAGTTTCGAAGAGACCCAGTACTTC | CSASFEETQYF
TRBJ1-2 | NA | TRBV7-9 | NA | TGTGCCAGCAGCCAGGCGGGAACCCCTTATGGCTACACCTTC | CASSQAGTPYGYTF
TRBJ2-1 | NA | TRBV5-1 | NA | TGCGCCAGCAACGACCCGACTCAGGGGGGACTAGGCAATGAGCAGTTCTTC | CASNDPTQGGLGNEQFF
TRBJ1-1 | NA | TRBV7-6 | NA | TGTGCCAGCAGCTCGGGGGGAGGGTGGACTGAAGCTTTCTTT | CASSSGGGWTEAFF
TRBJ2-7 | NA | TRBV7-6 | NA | TGTGCCAGCAGCTTAGCGCCAGGAACCTACGAGCAGTACTTC | CASSLAPGTYEQYF
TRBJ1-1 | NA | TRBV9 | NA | TGTGCCAGCAGCGCCCAACAGGCTATGAACACTGAAGCTTTCTTT | CASSAQQAMNTEAFF
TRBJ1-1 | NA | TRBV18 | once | TGTGCCAGCTCACCACAGTTGGGAGTGAACACTGAAGCTTTCTTT | CASSPQLGVNTEAFF
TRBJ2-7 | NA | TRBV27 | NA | TGTGCCAGCAGTTACACGGGTAAAAACGAGCAGTACTTC | CASSYTGKNEQYF
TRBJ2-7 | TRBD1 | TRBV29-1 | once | TGCAGCGTTGAAGACGGACAGGGGAGCTCCTACGAGCAGTACTTC | CSVEDGQGSSYEQYF
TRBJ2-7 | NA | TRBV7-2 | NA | TGTGCCAGCAGCTTAGTAGTGCTGTCCTACGAGCAGTACTTC | CASSLVVLSYEQYF
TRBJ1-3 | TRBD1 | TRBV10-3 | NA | TGTGCCATCAGACAAACAGGGGGCGACACCATATATTTT | CAIRQTGGDTIYF
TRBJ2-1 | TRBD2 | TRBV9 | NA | TGTGCCAGCAGCGTTAGCGGGCGAAAGTATGATGAGCAGTTCTTC | CASSVSGRKYDEQFF
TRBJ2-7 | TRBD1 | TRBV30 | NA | TGTGCCTGGAGTGTACTAGGGGGCGCTTACGAGCAGTACTTC | CAWSVLGGAYEQYF
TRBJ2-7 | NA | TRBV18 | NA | TGTGCCAGCTCACCAACCAGTCACTACGAGCAGTACTTC | CASSPTSHYEQYF
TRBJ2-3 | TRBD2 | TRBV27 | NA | TGTGCCAGCCGTACTAGCGGGAGGATTAGCACAGATACGCAGTATTTT | CASRTSGRISTDTQYF
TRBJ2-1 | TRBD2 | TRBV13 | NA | TGTGCCAGCAGCTTAGGTCTAGCGGGATTCTACAATGAGCAGTTCTTC | CASSLGLAGFYNEQFF
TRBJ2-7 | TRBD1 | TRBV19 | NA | TGTGCCAGTAGCTTCCAGGGGGTCAACGAGCAGTACTTC | CASSFQGVNEQYF
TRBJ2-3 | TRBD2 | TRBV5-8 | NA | TGTGCCAGCAGCCCGGGACTAGCGGTCGGAGATACGCAGTATTTT | CASSPGLAVGDTQYF
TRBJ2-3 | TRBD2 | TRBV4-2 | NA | TGTGCCAGCAGCCCCCGGGCGGGAGAAACAGATACGCAGTATTTT | CASSPRAGETDTQYF